This T cell receptor beta chain was recovered during a study of blood T cell repertoires in COVID-19. Study-level background: T cells, B-cell-depleted T cells, or PBMCs supplied cDNA or gDNA.

In its sample, this clone was seen once. Data came from immunoSEQ multiplex PCR; TCRdb stores just in-frame clones and leaves some out. The sample yields hundreds of thousands of clones, over 75% seen once. Germline trimming cut 5 bases from V and 3 bases from J; bases unmatched to any gene: 6. CDR3 length: 14 amino acids. Germline CDR1 reads SEHNR; CDR2 reads FQNEAQ (reference sequence). This TCR was recovered from a human donor in a cohort sampled during active COVID-19. The chain couples TRBV7-9 to TRBJ1-2, with 7 bases that match TRBD1. The specimen sequenced was peripheral blood. The CDR3 is CASSRTGNDYGYTF. The CDR3 DNA reads TGTGCCAGCAGCCGGACAGGTAACGACTATGGCTACACCTTC. Using reference TRBV7-9 and TRBJ1-2 for the parts outside the CDR3, the full variable domain is DTGVSQNPRHKITKRGQNVTFRCDPISEHNRLYWYRQTLGQGPEFLTYFQNEAQLEKSRLLSDRFSAERPKGSFSTLEIQRTEQGDSAMYLCASSRTGNDYGYTFGSGTRLTVV.